The clone carrying this T cell receptor beta chain appeared a few times. The antigen remains undetermined. This specimen comes from a study of cytomegalovirus exposure and HLA in healthy donors. V shed 2 bases and J shed 0 bases, with 13 bases lying between them. The CDR3 covers 16 residues. In germline, CDR1 is MDHEN, CDR2 SYDVKM. The study's findings and limits: Generally TCR sequences proved uncommon, though certain public TCRs appeared in numerous donors. Immune exposure data for these donors was limited to CMV serostatus. In a later analysis, several top co-occurrence clusters appeared linked to parvovirus B19, influenza, CMV and Epstein-Barr virus.

Whereas donors were nominally healthy upon sampling, unrecorded immune exposures were probable. The primer mix had 60 Vbeta and 13 Jbeta primers. The protocol was immunoSEQ multiplex PCR, while the TCRdb copy is restricted to in-frame clones and leaves out a portion. This sample has nearly 95,000 clones; 6% to 9% occur once, and the top ten carry about 2.3%. This TCR derives from a man aged 50 to 60 in good health and CMV-seronegative. The genes are TRBV28 and TRBJ1-1, with D possibly matching TRBD1 (6 bases). Sequenced sample: PBMCs. Here the CDR3 reads CASSLNTGQMNTEAFF. CDR3 in DNA: TGTGCCAGCAGTTTAAATACTGGACAGATGAACACTGAAGCTTTCTTT.